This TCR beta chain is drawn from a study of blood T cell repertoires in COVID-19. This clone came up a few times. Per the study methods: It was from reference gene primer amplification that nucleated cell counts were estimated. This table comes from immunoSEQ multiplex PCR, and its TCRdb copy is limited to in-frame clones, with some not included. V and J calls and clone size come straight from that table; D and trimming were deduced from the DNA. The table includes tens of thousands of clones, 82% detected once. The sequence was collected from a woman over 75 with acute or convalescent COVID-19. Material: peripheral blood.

The CDR3 protein is CASSVDPQRVEQFF. The CDR3 DNA reads as TGTGCCAGCAGCGTGGACCCCCAGCGGGTTGAGCAGTTCTTC. The chain combines TRBV11-2 with TRBJ2-1, with a weak D call TRBD2 (6 bases). CDR1 is SGHAT and CDR2 is FQNNGV in the germline V gene. V was shortened by 5 bases and J by 9 bases, with 17 bases between the two germline ends. The CDR3 has 14 amino acids.